Reported below is one TCR beta chain. The antigen it binds to is not known. Per-base quality was not reported, and no clone a single base away is much larger than it. The immunoSEQ Assay, which uses bias-controlled multiplex PCR amplification of genomic DNA, was used to profile TCRbeta CDR3 regions. The published analysis was carried out like this. The absolute abundance of each unique TCRbeta CDR3 region was quantified after sequences were collapsed and filtered. Differential abundance was tested with two models: a binomial (Fisher-equivalent) model and a beta-binomial model that adds time-dependent variance fitted from healthy donors. Clones with fewer than 5 combined templates were removed, and differential abundance was called for clones with a Benjamini-Hochberg FDR below 0.01. Using the form v = (b*log(k)+a)^2, the beta-binomial variance was modeled as a function of the total template count across the two samples. Drawn from immuneACCESS, this table holds only the in-frame rearrangements with V and J called that TCRdb kept. Clones are partly lost; checked studies trace under half to an unresolved V gene and leave the rest unexplained. V, J and clone size are those of that table, while D and trimming were read from the DNA. A total of about 84,000 clones appear in this sample, roughly 86% of them only once. 4.5% to 7% of the sample goes to the ten largest clones.

This sample is part of a study of identifying expanded T cells in peripheral blood (dated by TCRdb to between 2017 and 2020). Notes on the research overall: Four technical replicates, made by sequencing separate aliquots from the same pool of genomic DNA, were compared pairwise.

According to the germline V gene (reference sequence), CDR1 reads MNHEY and CDR2 reads SMNVEV. Inclusive of the bounding cysteine and phenylalanine, the CDR3 is 15 residues long. Just the 45-base CDR3 DNA is kept, in frame starting at base 1. Between the V and J ends, shortened by 6 bases and 6 bases respectively, the junction contains 15 bases. No immune events such as infections were documented for the healthy donors during the collection period. Time-dependent variance in a beta-binomial model of T-cell clone differential abundance was calibrated using healthy-donor blood repertoires as a training cohort. The training cohort was composed of around ten healthy donors, 3 female and 7 male. The donors were between roughly 25 and 65 years old, with an average age of about 40 years. Whole blood from each healthy donor was obtained from a commercial supplier and was collected at three time points two to three weeks apart. For immunosequencing, genomic DNA was extracted from whole blood that had not been sorted.

What the authors observed across the whole study: Approximately 1.2 differentially abundant clones were flagged by the binomial model between technical replicates, whereas about 16 and 20 were flagged over around two weeks and four weeks, respectively. The authors expected that biological variance in healthy repertoires might rise further over much longer intervals, such as months to years. Both the number of clones called differentially abundant and the false-positive rate were significantly reduced by the beta-binomial model across all healthy-donor time intervals. For all healthy donors, the variance in clone template counts between approximately two-week samples rose significantly as total template count increased.

Sample: blood. Here the chain combines TRBV27 and TRBJ1-6; too little of a D gene remains to name it. The source is a person between 18 and 75 years old in good health. The CDR3 reads CASSRDRPINSPLHF. The DNA sequence follows: TGTGCCAGCAGCAGAGATCGACCTATTAATTCACCCCTCCACTTT.